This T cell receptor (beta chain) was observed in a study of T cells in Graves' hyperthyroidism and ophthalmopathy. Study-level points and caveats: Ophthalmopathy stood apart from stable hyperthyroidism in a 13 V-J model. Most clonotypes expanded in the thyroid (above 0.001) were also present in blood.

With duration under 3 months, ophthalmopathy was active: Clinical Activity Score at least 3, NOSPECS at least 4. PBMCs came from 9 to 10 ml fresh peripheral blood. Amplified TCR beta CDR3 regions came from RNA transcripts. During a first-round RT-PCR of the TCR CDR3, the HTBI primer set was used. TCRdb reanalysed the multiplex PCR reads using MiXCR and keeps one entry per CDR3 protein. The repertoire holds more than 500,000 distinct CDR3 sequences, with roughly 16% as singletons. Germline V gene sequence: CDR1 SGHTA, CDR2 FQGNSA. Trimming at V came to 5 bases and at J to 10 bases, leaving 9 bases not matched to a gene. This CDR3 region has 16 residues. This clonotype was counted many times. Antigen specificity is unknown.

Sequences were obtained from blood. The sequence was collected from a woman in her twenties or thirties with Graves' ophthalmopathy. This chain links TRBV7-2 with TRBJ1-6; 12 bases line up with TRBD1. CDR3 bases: TGTGCCAGCAGCCAGGGCGGGACAGGGGGCCACTCACCCCTCCACTTT. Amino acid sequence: CASSQGGTGGHSPLHF.